This TCR beta chain originates from a study of Ad26.COV2.S vaccination and SARS-CoV-2 variants. Measured with immunoSEQ multiplex PCR; TCRdb has only the in-frame clones, and not every one. The sample has under 95,000 clones, more than 70% seen once. The J segment lost 4 bases and the V segment lost 6 bases, leaving 3 bases of the junction unmatched. CDR3 length equals 13 residues. The germline CDR1 and CDR2 sequences are MNHEY and SVGAGI. The clonotype was recovered from a human donor who had recovered from COVID-19. This rearrangement joins TRBV6-5 to TRBJ2-4; 7 bases agree with TRBD1. Here the sequenced sample was peripheral blood, taken after recovery from COVID-19. The CDR3 coding sequence is TGTGCCAGCAGCCCGGACAGGAAAAACATTCAGTACTTC. It yields the protein CASSPDRKNIQYF.